The 12 T cell receptor beta chains below all came from one sample that was sequenced in a study of CD8 T cells in Susac syndrome. The RNA input was about 0.5 to 1 ug, and it was reverse transcribed with random hexamers. TCRdb fed the immunoSEQ multiplex PCR reads into MiXCR, producing one record per CDR3 protein. Of roughly 300,000 distinct CDR3 sequences listed, 85% are singletons. Source material: CD8+ T cells from PBMCs. Source of these receptors: a human donor with multiple sclerosis.

The chain joins TRBV12-3 or TRBV12-4 to TRBJ2-4, with D hard to call. V shed 2 bases and J shed 6 bases, with 5 bases lying between them. The CDR3 length is 12 residues. The CDR3 DNA follows: TGTGCCAGCAGTTTATCCTCAAACATTCAGTACTTC. Translating it yields CASSLSSNIQYF.

CDR3 DNA: TGTGCCAGCAGCCCCCTCCCGGGACTAGCGGGATCAGATACGCAGTATTTT. The encoded protein is CASSPLPGLAGSDTQYF. The chain has TRBV3-1 and TRBJ2-3; 13 positions agree with TRBD2. J gave up 4 bases and V 4 bases, and 8 bases lay outside the gene matches. The germline V gene has CDR1 LGHDT and CDR2 YNNKEL (reference sequence). The CDR3 covers 17 residues.

This sequence joins TRBV23-1 and TRBJ1-6, with D unresolved. TRBV23-1 is recorded as an ORF, its role being uncertain. V lost 4 bases and J 5 bases, leaving 15 bases between the germline ends. This CDR3 contains 16 residues. The CDR3 loop is CASSRLKINDNSPLHF. The CDR3 coding sequence is TGCGCCAGCAGTCGTTTAAAGATAAATGATAATTCACCCCTCCACTTT.

V and J are TRBV29-1 and TRBJ2-1; D is unresolved. V lost 4 bases and J 6 bases, leaving 13 bases between the germline ends. This CDR3 has 13 residues. Germline-derived CDR1 and CDR2 are SQVTM and ANQGSEA. The CDR3 DNA sequence: TGCAGCGTTGGAACGGCAGAACGCAATGAGCAGTTCTTC. Amino acid sequence: CSVGTAERNEQFF.

V and J are TRBV9 and TRBJ2-1; 7 bases map to TRBD2. J gave up 4 bases and V 0 bases, and 7 bases lay outside the gene matches. Looked up from germline, CDR1 is SGDLS and CDR2 is YYNGEE. This CDR3 comprises 16 residues. This CDR3 is CASSVVPAGAYNEQFF. The CDR3 DNA reads TGTGCCAGCAGCGTAGTGCCCGCGGGAGCGTACAATGAGCAGTTCTTC.

The gene calls are TRBV9 and TRBJ1-2; D ambiguous. Germline loops: CDR1 SGDLS, CDR2 YYNGEE. Trimming cost V 4 bases and J 7 bases, with 17 bases left between them. CDR3 size: 14 residues. The CDR3 loop reads CASSPGRSLRGYTF. DNA of the CDR3: TGTGCCAGCAGCCCAGGACGGTCTTTACGTGGCTACACCTTC.

The V gene is TRBV4-1, the J gene TRBJ2-1; 9 nucleotides agree with TRBD1. The CDR3 consists of 17 residues. From germline, CDR1 is MGHRA and CDR2 YSYEKL. The J segment lost 8 bases and the V segment lost 3 bases, leaving 14 bases of the junction unmatched. The CDR3 protein is CASSQALVGQGLDEQFF. As DNA, the CDR3 is TGCGCCAGCAGCCAGGCGTTAGTAGGACAGGGGCTTGATGAGCAGTTCTTC.

With regard to this clonotype: A junction end diverges from the germline sequence, so it may reflect a read error. The chain employs TRBV9 and TRBJ2-2; D uncertain. CDR3 length: 12 amino acids. The V gene's germline CDR1 is SGDLS and CDR2 YYNGEE. The CDR3 loop reads CASRKNIGELFF. Written as DNA, the CDR3 is TGTGCCAGCAGGAAGAACATCGGGGAGCTGTTTTTT.

This clonotype appeared once. The chain links TRBV9 to TRBJ2-1; 7 positions match TRBD2. CDR1 is SGDLS, CDR2 YYNGEE, per germline. J gave up 8 bases and V 4 bases, and 15 bases lay outside the gene matches. The CDR3 is made up of 16 amino acids. The CDR3 sequence is CASSPSSTSHRDEQFF. CDR3 coding DNA: TGTGCCAGCAGCCCATCGTCGACTAGCCACCGGGATGAGCAGTTCTTC.

V is TRBV20-1 and J is TRBJ1-3, with D tentatively TRBD1 (5 bases). The CDR3 is 14 residues long. Germline CDR1 DFQATT, CDR2 SNEGSKA (reference sequence). V was trimmed by 0 bases and J by 0 bases, leaving 6 bases between them. In DNA form, the CDR3 reads TGCAGTGCTAGAGACAGGGACTCTGGAAACACCATATATTTT. It encodes CSARDRDSGNTIYF.

J is TRBJ2-3 and V is TRBV20-1, with 15 bases identical to TRBD2. The CDR3 covers 21 residues. J gave up 6 bases and V 0 bases, and 19 bases lay outside the gene matches. From germline, CDR1 is DFQATT and CDR2 SNEGSKA (reference sequence). CDR3 in DNA: TGCAGTGCTAGAGATCTCGGACTAGCGGGAGGGTGGGCCACCACATCTGATACGCAGTATTTT. Translated: CSARDLGLAGGWATTSDTQYF.

The rearrangement uses TRBV29-1 and TRBJ2-1; no reliable D call. Germline CDR1 SQVTM, CDR2 ANQGSEA. V was cut by 7 bases and J by 10 bases, with 11 bases left in between. The CDR3 totals 10 residues. The CDR3 DNA reads TGCAGCGCCATCGAATACGAGCAGTTCTTC. As protein: CSAIEYEQFF.